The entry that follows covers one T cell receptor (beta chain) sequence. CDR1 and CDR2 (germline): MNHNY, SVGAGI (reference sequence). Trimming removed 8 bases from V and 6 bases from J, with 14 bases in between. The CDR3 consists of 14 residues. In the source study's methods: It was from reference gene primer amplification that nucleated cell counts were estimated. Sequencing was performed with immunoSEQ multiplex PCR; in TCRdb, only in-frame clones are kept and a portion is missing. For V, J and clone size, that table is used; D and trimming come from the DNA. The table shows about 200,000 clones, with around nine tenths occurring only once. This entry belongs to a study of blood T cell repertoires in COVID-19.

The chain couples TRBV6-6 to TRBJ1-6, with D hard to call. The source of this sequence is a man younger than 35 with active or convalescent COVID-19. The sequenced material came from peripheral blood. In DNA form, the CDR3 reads TGTGCCAGCCGGTCGGGTCAGACTAATTCACCCCTCCACTTT. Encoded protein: CASRSGQTNSPLHF.